The source of this T cell receptor (beta chain) is a study of T-cell reconstitution after alpha-beta-depleted transplantation in children. Preparation of the TCRbeta library was carried out with unique molecular identifiers. From the PCR reads, TCRdb called clonotypes with MiXCR, one entry per CDR3 protein. There are some 300,000 distinct CDR3 sequences in the sample; 7.5% to 9% occur only once, and around 10% lies in the top ten. Study-level findings and limits: Surviving recipient T cells and thymic progenitors underlay high day-60 TCRbeta diversity in some patients. T-cell counts and diversity were attributed mostly to newly produced T cells one year after transplant.

On this clonotype itself: Its antigen remains unidentified.

The TCR sequence derives from a female patient aged 2-10 years who had a stem cell transplant for Fanconi anemia, so the T cells may come from the graft donor. Sequencing used peripheral blood, obtained 360 days after TCRalphabeta/CD19-depleted stem cell transplant.

CDR3 in amino acids: CATSFRASSNYGYTF. The DNA of the CDR3 is TGTGCCACCAGCTTCCGGGCCTCTTCTAACTATGGCTACACCTTC. The J gene is TRBJ1-2, the V gene TRBV15; D gene ambiguous. V lost 5 bases and J lost 0, with 13 bases in between. Germline lookup yields CDR1 LNHNV and CDR2 YYDKDF (reference sequence). This CDR3 region has 15 residues.